These 15 T cell receptor beta chains were sequenced from one sample in a study of cytomegalovirus exposure and HLA in healthy donors. The study ran its PCR with 60 Vbeta and 13 Jbeta primers. TCRdb keeps only in-frame clones here, not all; method: immunoSEQ multiplex PCR. Among around 140,000 clones listed, 70% to 80% were seen once. The sample comprised PBMCs. These receptors all stem from a woman in her late teens or twenties in good health and CMV-seropositive.

The genes are TRBV29-1 and TRBJ2-2; D is possibly TRBD2 (7 bases). From germline, CDR1 is SQVTM and CDR2 ANQGSEA. V shed 7 bases and J shed 5 bases, with 17 bases lying between them. CDR3 size: 14 residues. The CDR3, as DNA: TGCAGCGCCGCTTCGGGGGGCGGTACCGGGGAGCTGTTTTTT. It translates to CSAASGGGTGELFF.

CDR3 in DNA: TGTGCCAGCAGTTCCGGGACAGGGGCTTCTAATGAAAAACTGTTTTTT. It encodes CASSSGTGASNEKLFF. The V gene is TRBV11-2, the J gene TRBJ1-4, with 10 bases identical to TRBD1. V was clipped by 6 bases and J by 3 bases; unmatched bases: 7. The CDR3 has 16 residues. Germline assignment: CDR1 SGHAT and CDR2 FQNNGV.

V and J are TRBV14 and TRBJ2-3, with D perhaps matching TRBD1 (5 bases). V dropped 1 base and J dropped 2 bases, with 10 bases sitting between them. CDR1 SGHDN and CDR2 FVKESK come from the germline V gene. The CDR3 consists of 15 residues. This chain's CDR3 is CASSQAGFPTDTQYF. For the CDR3, the DNA is TGTGCCAGCAGCCAAGCAGGGTTTCCCACAGATACGCAGTATTTT.

V gene TRBV11-2 combines with J gene TRBJ2-5; 7 bases fit TRBD1. The better agreement between TRBJ2-7 and the DNA end casts doubt on the J call. There are 13 residues in the CDR3. Germline V lookup: CDR1 SGHAT, CDR2 FQNNGV. DNA of the CDR3: TGTGCCAGCGGACAGGCGCCTGGATACGAGCAGTACTTC. It translates to CASGQAPGYEQYF.

In regard to this clone: An end of the junction differs from the germline gene, which may be a read error. The chain employs TRBV19 and TRBJ2-6; the match to TRBD1 covers 10 bases. Germline CDR1 is LNHDA and CDR2 is SQIVND (reference sequence). This CDR3 has 16 residues. In DNA form, the CDR3 reads TGTGCCAGTAACGAGGGACAGGGGACCGGGGCCAACGGCCTGACTTTC. Translating it yields CASNEGQGTGANGLTF.

This chain links TRBV6-5 with TRBJ1-1, with D hard to call. The CDR3 sequence is 16 residues long. Looked up from germline, CDR1 is MNHEY and CDR2 is SVGAGI. Deletions cut 2 bases from V and 1 base from J, with 14 bases between. The CDR3 loop reads CASSYGHVTRNTEAFF. The CDR3 nucleotides are TGTGCCAGCAGTTACGGGCACGTCACCCGGAACACTGAAGCTTTCTTT.

A single count supports this clone. The CDR3 spells CASSQGGGGNTEAFF. CDR3 coding DNA: TGTGCCAGCAGTCAAGGGGGAGGGGGGAACACTGAAGCTTTCTTT. The chain couples TRBV28 to TRBJ1-1; perhaps TRBD1 as D (6 bases). Germline CDR1 MDHEN, CDR2 SYDVKM. Trimming cost V 5 bases and J 1 base, with 14 bases left between them. There are 15 residues in the CDR3.

V usage is TRBV6-5 and J usage is TRBJ1-5; 10 bases match TRBD1. The ends lost 6 bases at V and 7 bases at J; junction bases unmatched: 6. CDR1 and CDR2 (germline): MNHEY, SVGAGI. This CDR3 region has 14 residues. As DNA, the CDR3 is TGTGCCAGCAGGGGGACAGGGGAGCAACAGCCCCAGCATTTT. Its translation: CASRGTGEQQPQHF.

J is TRBJ2-7 and V is TRBV5-1, with 8 nucleotides matching TRBD1. The CDR3 has 15 residues. Trimming took 2 bases from V and 3 from J; bases not matched to a gene: 7. Germline V CDR1 and CDR2: SGHRS, YFSETQ. The CDR3 nucleotides read TGCGCCAGCAGCTTCCGGACAGGGCCAGACTACGAGCAGTACTTC. Translated, it gives CASSFRTGPDYEQYF.

This clone was detected only once. The chain combines TRBV7-2 with TRBJ1-2; TRBD1 might be the D (6 bases). The germline gives CDR1 SGHTA, CDR2 FQGNSA. V was trimmed by 0 bases and J by 5 bases, leaving 13 bases between them. The CDR3 covers 15 residues. The CDR3 sequence: CASSLAPRGGYGYTF. DNA of the CDR3: TGTGCCAGCAGCTTAGCCCCCCGAGGGGGATATGGCTACACCTTC.

The chain has TRBV10-3 and TRBJ1-1, with 7 bases identical to TRBD1. Per the germline V gene, CDR1 is ENHRY and CDR2 is SYGVKD. The CDR3 is made up of 13 amino acids. Unmatched junction bases numbered 10, after V lost 11 bases and J lost 4 bases. CDR3 sequence reads: CAARGERSTEAFF. CDR3 coding DNA: TGTGCCGCCAGGGGGGAAAGAAGCACTGAAGCTTTCTTT.

This chain joins TRBV9 and TRBJ1-1; D uncertain. CDR3 size: 13 residues. The germline V gene has CDR1 SGDLS and CDR2 YYNGEE. V shed 6 bases and J shed 0 bases, with 9 bases lying between them. CDR3: CASTTDMNTEAFF. The CDR3 DNA reads TGTGCCAGCACCACCGACATGAACACTGAAGCTTTCTTT.

The rearrangement joins TRBV27 to TRBJ2-1; D gene uncertain. CDR1 is MNHEY, CDR2 SMNVEV, per germline (reference sequence). Trimming left V 6 bases short and J 0 bases short, with 15 bases between. CDR3 length equals 16 residues. The CDR3 nucleotides read TGTGCCAGCAGGCGTCGAGGCGAAATCTCCTACAATGAGCAGTTCTTC. This codes for CASRRRGEISYNEQFF.

In this sample, this clone turned up once. The chain couples TRBV29-1 to TRBJ2-1, with D maybe TRBD1 (6 bases). Germline V gene sequence: CDR1 SQVTM, CDR2 ANQGSEA. Trimming stripped 2 bases from V and 7 bases from J, with 21 bases between. The CDR3 runs to 16 residues. CDR3 loop: CSVEMDWGRGGNEQFF. For the CDR3, the DNA is TGCAGCGTTGAAATGGACTGGGGCAGGGGCGGTAATGAGCAGTTCTTC.

The J gene is TRBJ2-1, the V gene TRBV5-1, with 10 bases aligning to TRBD2. The junction had 6 bases not matched to a gene; V was cut back by 4 bases and J by 8 bases. Germline CDR1 is SGHRS and CDR2 is YFSETQ. The CDR3 covers 14 residues. The chain's CDR3 is CASSKTSGFDEQFF. The CDR3 DNA reads TGCGCCAGCAGCAAGACTAGCGGGTTTGATGAGCAGTTCTTC.